This passage covers 30 T cell receptor beta chains from one sample sequenced in a study of T cell responses to AZD1222 COVID-19 vaccine. Repertoires were generated with immunoSEQ multiplex PCR, while TCRdb's copy carries only in-frame clones and drops some. This table holds fewer than 120,000 clones, 80% to 95% found once. The source was peripheral blood, collected 28 days after the second AZD1222 dose. The receptor source for this set is an adult who received the AZD1222 COVID-19 vaccine.

This rearrangement joins TRBV7-2 to TRBJ1-1; possibly TRBD1 for D (6 bases). The CDR3 is 15 residues long. Germline V CDR1 and CDR2: SGHTA, FQGNSA. V dropped 1 base and J dropped 1 base, with 10 bases sitting between them. CDR3 bases: TGTGCCAGCAGCTTAGGAAGGACAGCGAACACTGAAGCTTTCTTT. It translates to CASSLGRTANTEAFF. Full variable domain (rest looked up from reference TRBV7-2 and TRBJ1-1): GAGVSQSPSNKVTEKGKDVELRCDPISGHTALYWYRQSLGQGLEFLIYFQGNSAPDKSGLPSDRFSAERTGGSVSTLTIQRTQQEDSAVYLCASSLGRTANTEAFFGQGTRLTVV.

The chain is built from TRBV7-6 and TRBJ2-5; the D is unclear. The CDR3 is 12 amino acids. V lost 4 bases and J 10 bases, leaving 13 bases between the germline ends. Germline CDR1 reads SGHVS; CDR2 reads FNYEAQ. CDR3 in DNA: TGTGCCAGCAGCTCGAGGATGGGCGGCCAGTACTTC. Translated: CASSSRMGGQYF.

The gene calls are TRBV11-2 and TRBJ2-7; 8 bases match TRBD1. The CDR3 contains 13 residues. Germline V gene data show CDR1 as SGHAT and CDR2 as FQNNGV. The junction had 12 bases not matched to a gene; V was cut back by 8 bases and J by 9 bases. The CDR3 coding sequence is TGTGCCAGCCGAGGGACAGGACCCGCGATGCAGTACTTC. This sequence encodes CASRGTGPAMQYF.

This chain joins TRBV7-9 and TRBJ2-1; 10 bases fit TRBD1. Germline CDR1 SEHNR, CDR2 FQNEAQ (reference sequence). The CDR3 totals 15 residues. The junction had 5 bases not matched to a gene; V was cut back by 3 bases and J by 6 bases. The CDR3 loop is CASSFPGQGSNEQFF. The DNA of the CDR3 is TGTGCCAGCAGCTTCCCGGGACAGGGGTCCAATGAGCAGTTCTTC.

The rearrangement joins TRBV2 to TRBJ1-5; D unresolved. This CDR3 has 13 amino acids. The V and J ends lost 4 bases and 3 bases respectively, with 7 bases between them. Looked up from germline, CDR1 is SNHLY and CDR2 is FYNNEI. CDR3 nucleotides: TGTGCCAGCAGTGGTCTCTACAATCAGCCCCAGCATTTT. Translation: CASSGLYNQPQHF.

The V gene is TRBV5-4, the J gene TRBJ2-7, with 8 nucleotides matching TRBD1. J gave up 4 bases and V 0 bases, and 3 bases lay outside the gene matches. The CDR3 contains 14 residues. Germline CDR1 is SGHNT and CDR2 is YYREEE (reference sequence). DNA for the CDR3: TGTGCCAGCAGCTTGGCAGGGGGCAGTTACGAGCAGTACTTC. This sequence encodes CASSLAGGSYEQYF.

The chain joins TRBV4-2 to TRBJ1-5; D is ambiguous. The CDR3 loop spans 15 amino acids. CDR1 and CDR2 from the germline V gene are LGHNA and YNFKEQ. V was trimmed by 1 base and J by 3 bases, leaving 10 bases between them. This chain's CDR3 is CASSQVRTANQPQHF. The CDR3 DNA reads TGTGCCAGCAGCCAAGTGAGGACCGCCAATCAGCCCCAGCATTTT.

The chain is built from TRBV5-6 and TRBJ1-2, with D possibly being TRBD1 (6 bases). V was shortened by 0 bases and J by 7 bases, with 10 bases between the two germline ends. Germline CDR1 SGHDT, CDR2 YYEEEE. The CDR3 covers 13 residues. This chain's CDR3 is CASSLAGGAGYTF. For the CDR3, the DNA is TGTGCCAGCAGCTTGGCCGGGGGGGCTGGCTACACCTTC.

The sample holds one count of this clone. CDR3 DNA sequence: TGTGCCAGCAGCTTGCGCGGGGCCACGGATACGCAGTATTTT. Amino acids: CASSLRGATDTQYF. V gene TRBV7-2 combines with J gene TRBJ2-3; D is perhaps TRBD2 (6 bases). Per the germline V gene, CDR1 is SGHTA and CDR2 is FQGNSA. This CDR3 contains 14 residues. Trimming cost V 3 bases and J 6 bases, with 13 bases left between them.

This chain connects TRBV11-3 to TRBJ2-5, with D uncertain. The CDR3 runs to 15 residues. With 1 base removed from V and 4 bases from J, the gap between germline ends came to 13 bases. The germline CDR1 and CDR2 sequences are SGHNT and YENEEA. The CDR3 region has the DNA TGTGCCAGCAGCTTAGGTGGGCCTCGCGGAGAGACCCAGTACTTC. Translating it yields CASSLGGPRGETQYF.

The chain carries TRBV7-9 and TRBJ2-1; 9 nucleotides agree with TRBD2. The trim removed 5 bases at V and 8 bases at J, leaving 7 bases unmatched. Germline values: CDR1 SEHNR, CDR2 FQNEAQ (reference sequence). CDR3 length: 14 residues. CDR3 sequence (DNA): TGTGCCAGCAGCCACCGACTAGCGGTACATGAGCAGTTCTTC. Encoded protein: CASSHRLAVHEQFF.

The chain uses TRBV2 and TRBJ1-5; D is perhaps TRBD1 (5 bases). Trimming pared 5 bases from V and 0 bases from J, leaving 14 bases between. Germline V CDR1 and CDR2: SNHLY, FYNNEI. This CDR3 comprises 16 residues. The CDR3 here is CASSPQGPFSNQPQHF. The CDR3 DNA follows: TGTGCCAGCAGTCCGCAGGGTCCCTTTAGCAATCAGCCCCAGCATTTT.

The J gene is TRBJ1-1, the V gene TRBV12-5; D is undetermined. The CDR3 spans 11 residues. In germline, CDR1 is LGHNT, CDR2 FRNRAP. V lost 6 bases, J lost 2 bases, and 4 bases lay in between. CDR3 DNA sequence: TGTGCTAGTGGCCTAAACACTGAAGCTTTCTTT. It yields the protein CASGLNTEAFF.

The V gene is TRBV5-6, the J gene TRBJ2-1; 10 bases fit TRBD1. This CDR3 is built from 16 residues. With 3 bases clipped from V and 7 bases from J, the junction kept 10 bases outside the gene matches. CDR1 SGHDT and CDR2 YYEEEE come from the germline V gene. The CDR3 protein is CASSWAGTGDGNEQFF. Written as DNA, the CDR3 is TGTGCCAGCAGCTGGGCCGGGACAGGGGATGGAAATGAGCAGTTCTTC.

The rearrangement uses TRBV19 and TRBJ2-7; 10 nucleotides agree with TRBD1. V was pared by 5 bases and J by 2 bases, with 9 bases of the junction left unmatched. Looked up from germline, CDR1 is LNHDA and CDR2 is SQIVND (reference sequence). The CDR3 totals 16 residues. CDR3 bases: TGTGCCAGTAGTCCCCAAGGACAGGGGGGGACCTACGAGCAGTACTTC. Translated, it gives CASSPQGQGGTYEQYF.

This clone occurred a few times. The chain couples TRBV7-9 to TRBJ1-1, with D hard to call. The CDR3 length is 13 residues. Germline V gives CDR1 SEHNR, CDR2 FQNEAQ (reference sequence). Trimming took off 0 bases at V and 7 bases at J, with 9 bases between the two ends. CDR3 coding DNA: TGTGCCAGCAGCTTAGCTCATGCGCGTGAAGCTTTCTTT. Translation: CASSLAHAREAFF.

This chain uses TRBV7-9 with TRBJ1-3, with D uncertain. The germline V gene encodes CDR1 SEHNR and CDR2 FQNEAQ (reference sequence). CDR3 size: 16 residues. The V end lost 1 base, the J end lost 1 base, and 11 bases lay between the germline ends. This chain's CDR3 is CASSLVLWGSGNTIYF. The DNA for the CDR3 is TGTGCCAGCAGCTTAGTGTTGTGGGGATCTGGAAACACCATATATTTT. Full variable domain (outside the CDR3, taken from reference TRBV7-9 and TRBJ1-3): DTGVSQNPRHKITKRGQNVTFRCDPISEHNRLYWYRQTLGQGPEFLTYFQNEAQLEKSRLLSDRFSAERPKGSFSTLEIQRTEQGDSAMYLCASSLVLWGSGNTIYFGEGSWLTVV.

This clone was recorded once. The rearrangement links TRBV7-9 to TRBJ1-4, with D uncertain. V lost 5 bases to trimming and J lost 8 bases, with 15 bases between them. Per germline, CDR1 SEHNR and CDR2 FQNEAQ (reference sequence). The CDR3 runs 14 residues. CDR3 nucleotide sequence: TGTGCCAGCAGCCCGGTCAAAGGAGGGGAAAAACTGTTTTTT. This sequence encodes CASSPVKGGEKLFF.

The V and J genes are TRBV7-2 and TRBJ1-1, with D perhaps TRBD1 (6 bases). The germline V gene encodes CDR1 SGHTA and CDR2 FQGNSA. V was trimmed by 4 bases and J by 1 base, leaving 7 bases between them. The CDR3 is made up of 13 amino acids. The CDR3 DNA reads as TGTGCCAGCAGCTCGGACAGGAACACTGAAGCTTTCTTT. This sequence encodes CASSSDRNTEAFF.

The chain recombines TRBV12-3 or TRBV12-4 with TRBJ2-7; D gene ambiguous. Between the trimmed V and J ends, which lost 6 bases and 4 bases, there was a span of 7 bases. This CDR3 has 11 residues. The CDR3, as DNA: TGTGCCAGCAGCCTAGAGTACGAGCAGTACTTC. Translating gives CASSLEYEQYF.

The CDR3: CASSLGPTMNTEAFF. In DNA form, the CDR3 reads TGCGCCAGCAGCTTGGGACCGACCATGAACACTGAAGCTTTCTTT. The V call is TRBV5-1, the J call TRBJ1-1; the D is unclear. Trimming stripped 0 bases from V and 0 bases from J, with 9 bases between. Germline lookup yields CDR1 SGHRS and CDR2 YFSETQ. CDR3 length: 15 amino acids.

This rearrangement joins TRBV19 to TRBJ1-6, with D maybe TRBD1 (5 bases). This CDR3 is 14 amino acids long. Deletions cut 8 bases from V and 8 bases from J, with 16 bases between. Per the germline V gene, CDR1 is LNHDA and CDR2 is SQIVND (reference sequence). Written as DNA, the CDR3 is TGTGCCAGTTGCCGGGACCTTTCCTATTCACCCCTCCACTTT. This translates into CASCRDLSYSPLHF.

V usage is TRBV2 and J usage is TRBJ2-3, with 7 bases aligning to TRBD1. V lost 4 bases, J lost 1 base, and 8 bases stayed unmatched. The CDR3 extends over 16 amino acids. Germline V lookup: CDR1 SNHLY, CDR2 FYNNEI. The CDR3 coding sequence is TGTGCCAGCAGTGTCGACAGGGCGAGGGGCACAGATACGCAGTATTTT. The encoded protein is CASSVDRARGTDTQYF.

This clone has only one observation. The gene calls are TRBV7-9 and TRBJ1-6; 8 bases match TRBD1. This CDR3 is 16 amino acids long. The J segment lost 8 bases and the V segment lost 6 bases, leaving 12 bases of the junction unmatched. Per germline, CDR1 SEHNR and CDR2 FQNEAQ (reference sequence). DNA of the CDR3: TGTGCCAGCAGTACCCCACCGGGACAGGCGGATTCACCCCTCCACTTT. Translation gives CASSTPPGQADSPLHF.

J is TRBJ1-6 and V is TRBV19; D is unclear. This CDR3 contains 16 residues. Germline V lookup: CDR1 LNHDA, CDR2 SQIVND (reference sequence). V was clipped by 1 base and J by 4 bases, with 11 bases between them. The CDR3 coding sequence is TGTGCCAGTAGTATAGCTGCGGCGACATATAATTCACCCCTCCACTTT. Its translation is CASSIAAATYNSPLHF.

This chain connects TRBV27 to TRBJ1-5, with D maybe TRBD1 (5 bases). The CDR3 has 14 residues. V lost 2 bases to trimming and J lost 9 bases, with 14 bases between them. Germline loops: CDR1 MNHEY, CDR2 SMNVEV (reference sequence). CDR3 in amino acids: CASSLGAGLLPQHF. CDR3 in DNA: TGTGCCAGCAGTTTAGGGGCAGGTTTGTTGCCCCAGCATTTT.

The chain uses TRBV18 and TRBJ1-1; D is undetermined. The CDR3 sequence is 15 residues long. The V gene's germline CDR1 is KGHSH and CDR2 LQKENI. V lost 4 bases, J lost 0 bases, and 12 bases lay in between. This chain's CDR3 is CASSLNGGLNTEAFF. The CDR3, as DNA: TGTGCCAGCTCACTTAATGGAGGGTTGAACACTGAAGCTTTCTTT.

The chain recombines TRBV2 with TRBJ2-4, with TRBD1 identical over 9 bases. The CDR3 is made up of 15 amino acids. Germline V gene lookup returns CDR1 SNHLY and CDR2 FYNNEI. The ends lost 6 bases at V and 0 bases at J; junction bases unmatched: 3. CDR3 sequence: CASRDRGLAKNIQYF. For the CDR3, the DNA is TGTGCCAGCAGGGACAGGGGACTAGCCAAAAACATTCAGTACTTC. The entire variable domain, with the rest obtained from reference TRBV2 and TRBJ2-4, is as follows: EPEVTQTPSHQVTQMGQEVILRCVPISNHLYFYWYRQILGQKVEFLVSFYNNEISEKSEIFDDQFSVERPDGSNFTLKIRSTKLEDSAMYFCASRDRGLAKNIQYFGAGTRLSVL.

The chain employs TRBV5-5 and TRBJ1-2, with 7 nucleotides matching TRBD1. The CDR3 runs to 16 residues. V lost 3 bases to trimming and J lost 2 bases; unmatched junction nucleotides: 10. Germline CDR1 SGHKS, CDR2 YYEKEE (reference sequence). The CDR3 DNA reads TGTGCCAGCAGCTATACGACAGGGACTACGAACTATGGCTACACCTTC. Residues: CASSYTTGTTNYGYTF. The complete variable domain, with remaining parts taken from reference TRBV5-5 and TRBJ1-2, reads DAGVTQSPTHLIKTRGQQVTLRCSPISGHKSVSWYQQVLGQGPQFIFQYYEKEERGRGNFPDRFSARQFPNYSSELNVNALLLGDSALYLCASSYTTGTTNYGYTFGSGTRLTVV.

CDR3 coding DNA: TGTGCCAGCAGCTTCGGTACAGGGAGCTACGAGCAGTACTTC. Encoded protein: CASSFGTGSYEQYF. This chain uses TRBV5-4 with TRBJ2-7, with a weak D call TRBD1 (6 bases). The V end lost 2 bases, the J end lost 3 bases, and 12 bases lay between the germline ends. The CDR3 extends over 14 amino acids. Germline CDR1 is SGHNT and CDR2 is YYREEE (reference sequence). Together with reference TRBV5-4 and TRBJ2-7, the CDR3 gives the full variable domain: ETGVTQSPTHLIKTRGQQVTLRCSSQSGHNTVSWYQQALGQGPQFIFQYYREEENGRGNFPPRFSGLQFPNYSSELNVNALELDDSALYLCASSFGTGSYEQYFGPGTRLTVT.